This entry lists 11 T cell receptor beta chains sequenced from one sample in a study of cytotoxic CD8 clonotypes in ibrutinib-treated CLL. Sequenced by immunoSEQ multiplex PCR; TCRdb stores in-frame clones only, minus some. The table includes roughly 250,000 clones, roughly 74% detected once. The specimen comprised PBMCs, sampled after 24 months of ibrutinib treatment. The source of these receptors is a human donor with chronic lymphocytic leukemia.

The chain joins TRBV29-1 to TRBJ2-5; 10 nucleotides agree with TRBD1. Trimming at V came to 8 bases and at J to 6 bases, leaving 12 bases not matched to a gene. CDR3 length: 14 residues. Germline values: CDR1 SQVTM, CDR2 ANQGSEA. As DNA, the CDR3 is TGCAGCTCACGATCGACAGGGGGCACGAAGACCCAGTACTTC. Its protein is CSSRSTGGTKTQYF.

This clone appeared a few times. CDR3 sequence: CASSSGTEYTEAFF. CDR3 nucleotide sequence: TGTGCCAGCAGCTCTGGGACAGAATACACTGAAGCTTTCTTT. The chain has TRBV7-6 and TRBJ1-1; 7 bases line up with TRBD1. V was clipped by 4 bases and J by 3 bases; unmatched bases: 5. The germline V gene encodes CDR1 SGHVS and CDR2 FNYEAQ. The CDR3 contains 14 residues.

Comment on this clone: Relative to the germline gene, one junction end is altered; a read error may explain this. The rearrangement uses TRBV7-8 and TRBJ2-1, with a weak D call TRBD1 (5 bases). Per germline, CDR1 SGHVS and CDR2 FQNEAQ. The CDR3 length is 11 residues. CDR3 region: CASSSTGTAVF. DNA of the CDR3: TGTGCCAGCAGCTCTACAGGAACCGCGGTCTTC. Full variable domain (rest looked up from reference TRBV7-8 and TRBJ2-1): GAGVSQSPRYKVAKRGQDVALRCDPISGHVSLFWYQQALGQGPEFLTYFQNEAQLDKSGLPSDRFFAERPEGSVSTLKIQRTQQEDSAVYLCASSSTGTAVFGPGTRLTVL.

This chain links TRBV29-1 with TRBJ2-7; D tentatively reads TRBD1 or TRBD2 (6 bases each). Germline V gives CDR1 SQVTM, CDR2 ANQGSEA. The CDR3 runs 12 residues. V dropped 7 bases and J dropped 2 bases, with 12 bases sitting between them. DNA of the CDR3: TGCAGCGCCGGGGGCCAACCCTACGAGCAGTACTTC. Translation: CSAGGQPYEQYF.

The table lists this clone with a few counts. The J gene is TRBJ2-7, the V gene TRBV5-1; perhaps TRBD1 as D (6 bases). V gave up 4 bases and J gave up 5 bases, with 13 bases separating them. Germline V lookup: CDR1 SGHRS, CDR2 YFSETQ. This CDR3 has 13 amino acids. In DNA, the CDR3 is TGCGCCAGCAGCCGACAGGTTGAGGACGAGCAGTACTTC. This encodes CASSRQVEDEQYF.

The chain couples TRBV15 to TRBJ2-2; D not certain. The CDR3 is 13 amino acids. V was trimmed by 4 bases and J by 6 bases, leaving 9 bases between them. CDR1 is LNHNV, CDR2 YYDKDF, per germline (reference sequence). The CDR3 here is CATSNNPPGELFF. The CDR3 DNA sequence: TGTGCCACCAGCAACAACCCCCCCGGGGAGCTGTTTTTT.

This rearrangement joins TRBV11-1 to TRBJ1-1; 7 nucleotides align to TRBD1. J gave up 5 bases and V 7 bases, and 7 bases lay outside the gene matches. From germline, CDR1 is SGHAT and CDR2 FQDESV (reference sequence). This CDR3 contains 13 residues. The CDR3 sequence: CASNRDSGTEAFF. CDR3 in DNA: TGTGCCAGCAACCGGGACAGTGGTACTGAAGCTTTCTTT.

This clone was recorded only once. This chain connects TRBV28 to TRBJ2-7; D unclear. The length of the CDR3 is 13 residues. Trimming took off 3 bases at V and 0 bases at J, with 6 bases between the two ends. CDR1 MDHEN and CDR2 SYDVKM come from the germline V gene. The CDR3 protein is CASSLTNSYEQYF. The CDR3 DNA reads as TGTGCCAGCAGTTTGACGAACTCCTACGAGCAGTACTTC.

The CDR3 spells CASSFIRGRGELFF. CDR3 in DNA: TGTGCCAGCAGCTTTATACGCGGGAGAGGGGAGCTGTTTTTT. The chain is built from TRBV7-3 and TRBJ2-2; 7 positions match TRBD2. V shed 3 bases and J 8 bases; nucleotides not matched to a gene: 6. Germline V gene data show CDR1 as SGHTA and CDR2 as FQGTGA. This CDR3 comprises 14 residues.

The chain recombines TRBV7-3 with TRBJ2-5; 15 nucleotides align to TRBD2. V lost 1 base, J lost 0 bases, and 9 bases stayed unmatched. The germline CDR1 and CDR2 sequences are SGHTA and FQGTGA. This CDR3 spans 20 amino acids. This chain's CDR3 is CASSLIGSGLAGGHQETQYF. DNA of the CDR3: TGTGCCAGCAGCTTAATCGGCTCCGGACTAGCGGGAGGGCACCAAGAGACCCAGTACTTC.

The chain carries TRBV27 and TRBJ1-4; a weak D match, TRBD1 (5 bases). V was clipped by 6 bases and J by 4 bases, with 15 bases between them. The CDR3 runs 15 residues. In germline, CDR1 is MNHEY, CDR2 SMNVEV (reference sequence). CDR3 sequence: CASRSYRSNNEKLFF. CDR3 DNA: TGTGCCAGCAGGTCTTACAGGTCAAATAATGAAAAACTGTTTTTT.